This TCR beta chain originates from a study of blood T cell repertoires in COVID-19. About the study: PBMCs, B-cell-depleted T cells, or T cells were the source of the cDNA or gDNA that made up the material.

The ends lost 5 bases at V and 7 bases at J; junction bases unmatched: 12. The CDR3 sequence is 16 residues long. Per the germline V gene, CDR1 is SNHLY and CDR2 is FYNNEI. The method was immunoSEQ multiplex PCR; TCRdb's version includes in-frame clones alone and lacks a portion of them. The table includes roughly 100,000 clones, 80% to 90% detected once. The V gene is TRBV2, the J gene TRBJ1-3, with 9 bases aligning to TRBD1. Source material: peripheral blood. This clonotype was sampled from a human donor with COVID-19, enrolled during active disease. The donor label of this sample is uncertain. The CDR3 DNA sequence: TGTGCCAGCAGTTTGCAGGGGACAGGGATAGGGAACACCATATATTTT. Its translation is CASSLQGTGIGNTIYF.